The 10 T cell receptor beta chains below all came from one sample that was sequenced in a study of a mutant IDH1 vaccine in newly diagnosed glioma. These receptors' targets are unknown. Measured with immunoSEQ multiplex PCR; TCRdb has only the in-frame clones, and not every one. The data contain 35,000 to 40,000 clones, roughly 79% of them singletons. Time point denoted: week 23, last vaccination. Vaccinated patients received 300 ug of mutant IDH1 20-mer peptide per dose, with topical imiquimod. Here the sequenced sample was PBMCs, taken from a glioma patient whose treatment included an IDH1 peptide vaccine. All receptors derive from a man aged 40-49 years with glioma.

The chain links TRBV11-2 to TRBJ2-3, with unresolved D. CDR3 length: 15 residues. Germline CDR1 reads SGHAT; CDR2 reads FQNNGV. V was pared by 3 bases and J by 0 bases, with 10 bases between. CDR3 nucleotide sequence: TGTGCCAGCAGCTTGGTGGCCCCTAGCACAGATACGCAGTATTTT. This encodes CASSLVAPSTDTQYF.

The J gene is TRBJ2-7, the V gene TRBV27; D is ambiguous. Per germline, CDR1 MNHEY and CDR2 SMNVEV (reference sequence). This CDR3 is 9 amino acids long. Trimming cost V 8 bases and J 3 bases, with 2 bases left between them. CDR3 nucleotide sequence: TGTGCCAGCGGCTACGAGCAGTACTTC. It encodes CASGYEQYF.

The chain employs TRBV5-5 and TRBJ1-2; D gene uncertain. This CDR3 spans 15 amino acids. Germline CDR1 and CDR2: SGHKS and YYEKEE (reference sequence). Deletions cut 4 bases from V and 6 bases from J, with 19 bases between. CDR3 protein: CASSPEVRVVDGYTF. The DNA for the CDR3 is TGTGCCAGCAGCCCCGAAGTGAGGGTGGTGGATGGCTACACCTTC. The full variable domain, completed using reference TRBV5-5 and TRBJ1-2, is DAGVTQSPTHLIKTRGQQVTLRCSPISGHKSVSWYQQVLGQGPQFIFQYYEKEERGRGNFPDRFSARQFPNYSSELNVNALLLGDSALYLCASSPEVRVVDGYTFGSGTRLTVV.

The chain couples TRBV5-1 to TRBJ2-1; 8 bases are shared with TRBD2. This CDR3 contains 16 residues. CDR1 is SGHRS and CDR2 is YFSETQ in the germline V gene. V lost 0 bases and J lost 6; bases outside the gene matches: 8. The chain's CDR3 is CASSLAERGRFNEQFF. The CDR3 nucleotides read TGCGCCAGCAGCTTGGCCGAGCGGGGGCGGTTCAATGAGCAGTTCTTC.

The rearrangement links TRBV15 to TRBJ2-4, with D perhaps given as TRBD1 or TRBD2 (5 bases each). V dropped 3 bases and J dropped 8 bases, with 17 bases sitting between them. The germline gives CDR1 LNHNV, CDR2 YYDKDF (reference sequence). CDR3 length: 15 residues. The CDR3: CATSSVDSGSDIQYF. DNA of the CDR3: TGTGCCACCAGCAGTGTAGACAGCGGATCTGACATTCAGTACTTC.

The chain carries TRBV6-5 and TRBJ1-6; weak D call: TRBD1 (6 bases). CDR1 is MNHEY, CDR2 SVGAGI, per germline. V lost 6 bases to trimming and J lost 7 bases, with 13 bases between them. The CDR3 spans 14 residues. The CDR3 sequence is CASREDRLNSPLHF. The CDR3 DNA sequence: TGTGCCAGCAGGGAGGACAGATTGAATTCACCCCTCCACTTT.

The chain couples TRBV7-2 to TRBJ2-5; D is possibly TRBD2 (5 bases). The last part of the DNA fits TRBJ2-7 better; the J call may be wrong. The CDR3 has 15 residues. The germline CDR1 and CDR2 sequences are SGHTA and FQGNSA. CDR3 in amino acids: CASSLIHDYSYEQYF. As DNA, the CDR3 is TGTGCCAGCAGCTTAATCCATGACTACTCCTACGAGCAGTACTTC.

V is TRBV15 and J is TRBJ1-1; TRBD1 aligns across 9 bases. Germline CDR1 and CDR2: LNHNV and YYDKDF (reference sequence). V dropped 1 base and J dropped 5; count of bases not matched to a gene: 5. The CDR3 runs to 15 residues. The CDR3 bases are TGTGCCACCAGCAGAGTATTGGGGACAGGGACTGAAGCTTTCTTT. Its protein is CATSRVLGTGTEAFF.

The chain has TRBV30 and TRBJ1-4; TRBD1 agrees at 10 bases. The CDR3 loop spans 14 amino acids. In germline, CDR1 is GTSNPN, CDR2 SVGIG (reference sequence). Trimming took 5 bases from V and 8 from J; bases not matched to a gene: 8. CDR3 nucleotides: TGTGCCTGGGGTGAGGGGACAGGGGCGGAAAAACTGTTTTTT. Translation gives CAWGEGTGAEKLFF.

V and J are TRBV9 and TRBJ1-2, with D unresolved. This CDR3 is 14 amino acids long. Trimming stripped 5 bases from V and 6 bases from J, with 17 bases between. From germline, CDR1 is SGDLS and CDR2 YYNGEE. The CDR3 protein is CASRDTLTPDGYTF. As DNA, the CDR3 is TGTGCCAGCAGAGACACCCTGACCCCAGATGGCTACACCTTC.